This TCR beta chain was sequenced for a study of molecular identifiers for immune sequencing clone quantification. Both previously described methods and listed TCR primers were employed to make bulk TCR libraries. Using its own MiXCR run on the PCR reads, TCRdb lists one record per CDR3 protein. The sample gives more than 95,000 distinct CDR3 sequences, 20% to 25% of which show up once; 0.85% to 1% is in the top ten. This clonotype was recorded at least ten times. The antigen remains undetermined. Germline lookup yields CDR1 DFQATT and CDR2 SNEGSKA (reference sequence). V shed 4 bases, J shed 3 bases, and the junction held 8 bases outside the gene matches. The CDR3 is 14 amino acids. Whole-study results and caveats: Clones above 20 RNA copies held over 97% of effector molecules, under 1% in naive cells. One million naive cells reportedly did not prevent detection of spiked Jurkat TCR RNA from one cell.

Source material: naive CD8+ T cells from blood, with Jurkat cell RNA spiked in. Sample subset: FACS-sorted CD8+CD4-CCR7+CD45RA+ naive T cells. The V gene is TRBV20-1, the J gene TRBJ2-7; 8 bases align to TRBD1. The receptor was derived from a human donor in good health. Some libraries in this study had Jurkat cell RNA spiked in. CDR3 nucleotide sequence: TGCAGTGCTAAAGGAGACAGGGGAAGCTACGAGCAGTACTTC. This translates into CSAKGDRGSYEQYF.